This paragraph covers one T cell receptor (beta chain) sequence. The method was immunoSEQ multiplex PCR; TCRdb's version includes in-frame clones alone and lacks a portion of them. The data contain 25,000 to 40,000 clones, roughly 82% of them singletons. Trimming took 4 bases from V and 1 from J; bases not matched to a gene: 3. This CDR3 has 15 residues. CDR1 MGHRA and CDR2 YSYEKL come from the germline V gene. This sample was taken from a study of PD-L1 blockade in urothelial cancer. Whole-study context: Males with urothelial cancer arising in the bladder constituted about 90% of the roughly 29 patients. Blood analysis was done at 3 weeks (second dose) and 6 weeks after treatment began.

The chain combines TRBV4-1 with TRBJ2-5; 10 nucleotides line up with TRBD1. The sequenced sample was PBMCs, obtained around atezolizumab (anti-PD-L1) treatment. The receptor was isolated from a man between 60 and 75 years old with urothelial cancer. In DNA, the CDR3 is TGCGCCAGCAGCCCGGGACAGGGGTTCCAAGAGACCCAGTACTTC. It yields the protein CASSPGQGFQETQYF.